This T cell receptor (beta chain) came from a study of cytomegalovirus exposure and HLA in healthy donors. Study outcomes and limitations: With further analysis later on, most CMV-associated TCR beta chains appeared HLA-restricted.

V shed 6 bases, J shed 4 bases, and the junction held 13 bases outside the gene matches. CDR1 is LNHDA, CDR2 SQIVND, per germline (reference sequence). This CDR3 comprises 17 residues. Worth noting for this clone: Its target is unknown.

Vbeta (60) and Jbeta (13) primers were used in the PCR. Assay: immunoSEQ multiplex PCR; the TCRdb copy retains only in-frame clones and omits some. Counted here are more than 150,000 clones, more than 65% occurring once; the ten biggest clones make up more than 0.95%. The sequence came from a girl aged 2-10 years in good health and CMV-seropositive. Sequencing input: PBMCs. This chain links TRBV19 with TRBJ1-4; 8 bases are shared with TRBD1. CDR3 residues: CASSTQTTGALNEKLFF. CDR3 DNA: TGTGCCAGTAGCACACAAACGACAGGGGCCCTTAATGAAAAACTGTTTTTT.